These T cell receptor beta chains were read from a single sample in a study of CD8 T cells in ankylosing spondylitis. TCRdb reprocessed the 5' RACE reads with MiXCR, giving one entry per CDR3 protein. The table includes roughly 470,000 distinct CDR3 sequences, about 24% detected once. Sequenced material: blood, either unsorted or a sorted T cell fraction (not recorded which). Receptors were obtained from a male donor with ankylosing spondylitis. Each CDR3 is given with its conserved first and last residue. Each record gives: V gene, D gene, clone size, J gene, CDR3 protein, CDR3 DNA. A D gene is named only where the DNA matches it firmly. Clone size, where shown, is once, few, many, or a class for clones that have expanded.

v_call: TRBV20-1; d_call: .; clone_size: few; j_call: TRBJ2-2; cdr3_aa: CSARASGSNTGELFF; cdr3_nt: TGCAGTGCTAGAGCGAGCGGGTCGAACACCGGGGAGCTGTTTTTT
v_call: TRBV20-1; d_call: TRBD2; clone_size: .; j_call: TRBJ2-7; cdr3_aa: CSARGNSGRMVHEQYF; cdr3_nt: TGCAGTGCTAGGGGAAATAGCGGGAGAATGGTCCACGAGCAGTACTTC
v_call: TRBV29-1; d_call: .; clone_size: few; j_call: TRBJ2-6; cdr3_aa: CSVVQPMISGANVLTF; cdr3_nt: TGCAGCGTTGTACAGCCTATGATCTCTGGGGCCAACGTCCTGACTTTC
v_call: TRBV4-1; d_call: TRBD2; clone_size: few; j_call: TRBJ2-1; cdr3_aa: CASSQGTTSGAYNEQFF; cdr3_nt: TGCGCCAGCAGCCAAGGAACGACTAGCGGGGCGTACAATGAGCAGTTCTTC
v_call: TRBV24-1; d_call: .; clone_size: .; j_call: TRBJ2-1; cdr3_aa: CATSETSWRYNEQFF; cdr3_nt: TGTGCCACCAGTGAGACTTCGTGGCGGTACAATGAGCAGTTCTTC
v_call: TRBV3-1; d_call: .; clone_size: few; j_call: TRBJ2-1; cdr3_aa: CASSQPGVAYNEQFF; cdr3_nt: TGTGCCAGCAGCCAACCGGGAGTCGCCTACAATGAGCAGTTCTTC
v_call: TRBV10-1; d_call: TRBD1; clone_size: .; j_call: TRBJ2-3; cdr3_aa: CASSPGQGQDTQYF; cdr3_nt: TGCGCCAGCAGTCCGGGACAGGGGCAAGATACGCAGTATTTT
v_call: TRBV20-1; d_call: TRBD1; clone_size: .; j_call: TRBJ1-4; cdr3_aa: CSARDGTANEKLFF; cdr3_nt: TGCAGTGCTAGAGATGGGACAGCTAATGAAAAACTGTTTTTT
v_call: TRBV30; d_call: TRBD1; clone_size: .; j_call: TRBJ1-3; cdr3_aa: CAWSQGTAGNTIYF; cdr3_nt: TGTGCCTGGAGCCAAGGGACAGCTGGAAACACCATATATTTT
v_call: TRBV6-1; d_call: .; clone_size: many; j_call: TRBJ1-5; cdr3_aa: CASSEGRDNQPQHF; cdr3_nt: TGTGCCAGCAGTGAAGGAAGGGACAATCAGCCCCAGCATTTT
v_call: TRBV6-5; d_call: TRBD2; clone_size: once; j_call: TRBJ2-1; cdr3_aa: CASSYGAGGPVNEQFF; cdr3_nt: TGTGCCAGCAGTTACGGGGCGGGAGGGCCGGTGAATGAGCAGTTCTTC
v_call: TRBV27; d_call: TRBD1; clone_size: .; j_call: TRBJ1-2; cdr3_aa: CASSLGTASGIYGYTF; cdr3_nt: TGTGCCAGCAGTTTAGGGACAGCGTCCGGAATCTATGGCTACACCTTC
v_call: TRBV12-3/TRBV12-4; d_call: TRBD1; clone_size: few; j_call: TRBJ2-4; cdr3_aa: CASSFRTGDDKNIQYF; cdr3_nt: TGTGCCAGCAGTTTCCGGACAGGGGATGACAAAAACATTCAGTACTTC
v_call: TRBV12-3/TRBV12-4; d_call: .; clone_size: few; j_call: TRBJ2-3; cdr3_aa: CASRGVSDTQYF; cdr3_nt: TGTGCCAGCAGAGGGGTTTCAGATACGCAGTATTTT
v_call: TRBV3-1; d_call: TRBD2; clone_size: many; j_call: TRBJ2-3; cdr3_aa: CASSPSGNAGDTQYF; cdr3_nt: TGTGCCAGCAGCCCTAGCGGGAATGCAGGAGATACGCAGTATTTT
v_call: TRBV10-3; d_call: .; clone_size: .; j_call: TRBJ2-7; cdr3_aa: CAISLQLDYEQYF; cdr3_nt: TGTGCCATCAGTCTCCAGTTAGACTACGAGCAGTACTTC
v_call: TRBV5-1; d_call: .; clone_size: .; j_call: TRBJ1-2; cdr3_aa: CASSLEQGGYTF; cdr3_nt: TGCGCCAGCAGCTTGGAACAGGGTGGCTACACCTTC
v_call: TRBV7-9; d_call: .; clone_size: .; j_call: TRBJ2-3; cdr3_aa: CASSTGGTRTTDTQYF; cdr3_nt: TGTGCCAGCAGCACAGGGGGGACTAGAACTACGGATACGCAGTATTTT
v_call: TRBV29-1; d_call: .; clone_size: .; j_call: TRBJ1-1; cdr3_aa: CSAEVTQNTEAFF; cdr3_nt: TGCAGCGCAGAAGTGACACAGAACACTGAAGCTTTCTTT
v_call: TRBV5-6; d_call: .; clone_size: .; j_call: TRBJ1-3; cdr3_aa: CASSFFRNSGNTIYF; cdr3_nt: TGTGCCAGCAGCTTCTTTCGGAACTCTGGAAACACCATATATTTT
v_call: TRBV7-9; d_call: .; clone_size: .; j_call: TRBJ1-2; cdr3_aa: CASSLRDNGYTF; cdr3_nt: TGTGCCAGCAGCTTAAGAGACAATGGCTACACCTTC
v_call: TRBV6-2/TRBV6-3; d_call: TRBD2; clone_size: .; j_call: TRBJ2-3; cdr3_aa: CASSIKVAAGLAGEPPDTQYF; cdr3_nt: TGTGCCAGCAGCATCAAGGTAGCCGCGGGACTAGCGGGAGAACCCCCAGATACGCAGTATTTT
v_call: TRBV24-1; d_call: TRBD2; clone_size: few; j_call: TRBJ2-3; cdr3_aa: CATSGLAGSDTQYF; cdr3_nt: TGTGCCACCAGTGGCCTAGCGGGATCAGATACGCAGTATTTT
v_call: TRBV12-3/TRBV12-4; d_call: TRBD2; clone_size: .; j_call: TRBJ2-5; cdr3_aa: CASSPGLAVGTEYF; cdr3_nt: TGTGCCAGCAGCCCCGGACTAGCGGTCGGGACCGAGTACTTC
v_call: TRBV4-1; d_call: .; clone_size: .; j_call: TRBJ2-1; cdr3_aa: CASSRSRQVYNEQFF; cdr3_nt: TGCGCCAGCAGCCGCTCCCGACAAGTATACAATGAGCAGTTCTTC
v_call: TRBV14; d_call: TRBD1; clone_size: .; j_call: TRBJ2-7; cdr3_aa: CASSDRTGTEQYF; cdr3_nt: TGTGCCAGCAGCGACCGGACAGGGACCGAGCAGTACTTC
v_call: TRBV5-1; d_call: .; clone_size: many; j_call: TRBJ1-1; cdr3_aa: CASSLSAGTEAFF; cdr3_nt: TGCGCCAGCAGCCTATCGGCCGGCACTGAAGCTTTCTTT
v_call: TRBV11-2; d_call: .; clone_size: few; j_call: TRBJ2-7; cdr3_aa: CASSLDPSRYEQYF; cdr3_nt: TGTGCCAGCAGCTTAGATCCCTCCCGCTACGAGCAGTACTTC
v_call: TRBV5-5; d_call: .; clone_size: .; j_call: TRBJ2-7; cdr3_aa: CASSPGTPYEQYF; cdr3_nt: TGTGCCAGCAGCCCGGGGACACCCTACGAGCAGTACTTC
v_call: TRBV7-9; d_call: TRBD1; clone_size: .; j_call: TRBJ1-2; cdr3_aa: CASSLAVRDRGFYGYTF; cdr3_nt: TGTGCCAGCAGCTTAGCGGTCCGGGACAGGGGCTTCTATGGCTACACCTTC
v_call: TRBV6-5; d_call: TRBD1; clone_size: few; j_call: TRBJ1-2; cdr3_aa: CASSYSTGVYGYTF; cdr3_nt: TGTGCCAGCAGTTACTCGACAGGGGTCTATGGCTACACCTTC
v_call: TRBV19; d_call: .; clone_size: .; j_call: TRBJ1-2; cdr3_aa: CASSKELSSFYGYTF; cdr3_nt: TGTGCCAGTAGTAAAGAGTTGAGCTCGTTCTATGGCTACACCTTC
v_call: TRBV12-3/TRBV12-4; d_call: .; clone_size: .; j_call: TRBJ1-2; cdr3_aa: CASRLGGRNYGYTF; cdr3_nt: TGTGCCAGCAGATTGGGGGGCCGAAACTATGGCTACACCTTC
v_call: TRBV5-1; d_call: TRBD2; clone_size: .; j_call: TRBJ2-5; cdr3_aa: CASSRSLAGREETQYF; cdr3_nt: TGCGCCAGCAGCCGGTCCCTAGCGGGAAGGGAAGAGACCCAGTACTTC
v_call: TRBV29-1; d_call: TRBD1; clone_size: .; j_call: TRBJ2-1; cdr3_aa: CSARTGTYNEQFF; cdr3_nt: TGCAGCGCCCGGACAGGGACCTACAATGAGCAGTTCTTC
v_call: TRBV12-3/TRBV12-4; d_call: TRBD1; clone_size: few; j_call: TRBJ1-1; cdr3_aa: CASSSRDRVAEAFF; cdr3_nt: TGTGCCAGCAGTTCACGTGACAGGGTCGCTGAAGCTTTCTTT
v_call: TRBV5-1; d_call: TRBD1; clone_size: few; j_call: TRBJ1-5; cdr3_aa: CASSSTGPNQPQHF; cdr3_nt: TGCGCCAGCAGCTCGACAGGGCCCAATCAGCCCCAGCATTTT
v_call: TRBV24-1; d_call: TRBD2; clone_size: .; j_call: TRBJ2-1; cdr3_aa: CATSDRLAGRDEQFF; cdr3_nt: TGTGCCACCAGTGATCGGCTAGCGGGAAGGGATGAGCAGTTCTTC
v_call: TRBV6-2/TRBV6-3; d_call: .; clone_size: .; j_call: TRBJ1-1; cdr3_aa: CATGLIMNTEAFF; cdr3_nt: TGTGCTACAGGGTTGATAATGAACACTGAAGCTTTCTTT
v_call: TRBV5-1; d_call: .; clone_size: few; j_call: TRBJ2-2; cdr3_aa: CASREEVSGELFF; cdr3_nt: TGCGCCAGCAGGGAGGAAGTAAGCGGGGAGCTGTTTTTT
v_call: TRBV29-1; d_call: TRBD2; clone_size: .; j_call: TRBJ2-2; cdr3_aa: CTGGSNTGELFF; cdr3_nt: TGCACGGGCGGGAGCAACACCGGGGAGCTGTTTTTT
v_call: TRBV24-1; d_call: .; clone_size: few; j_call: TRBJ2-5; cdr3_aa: CATSAGRLGETQYF; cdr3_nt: TGTGCCACCAGTGCCGGTCGCCTAGGAGAGACCCAGTACTTC
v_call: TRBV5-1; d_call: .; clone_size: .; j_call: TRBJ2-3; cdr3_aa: CASSLAGMRDTQYF; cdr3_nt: TGCGCCAGCAGCTTGGCGGGAATGCGTGATACGCAGTATTTT
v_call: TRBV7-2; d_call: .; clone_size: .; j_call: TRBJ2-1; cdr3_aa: CASRQARDPYNEQFF; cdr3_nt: TGTGCCAGCCGTCAGGCCAGGGATCCCTACAATGAGCAGTTCTTC
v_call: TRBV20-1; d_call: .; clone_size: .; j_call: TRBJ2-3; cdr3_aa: CSSKSESTDTQYF; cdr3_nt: TGCAGTTCTAAGAGCGAGAGCACAGATACGCAGTATTTT
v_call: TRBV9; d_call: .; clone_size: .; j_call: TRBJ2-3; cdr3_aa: CASSVQPDADTQYF; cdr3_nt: TGTGCCAGCAGCGTACAACCGGATGCAGATACGCAGTATTTT
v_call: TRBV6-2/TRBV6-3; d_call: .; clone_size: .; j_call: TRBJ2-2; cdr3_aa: CATTRVPINTGELFF; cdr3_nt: TGTGCCACCACCAGAGTCCCAATAAACACCGGGGAGCTGTTTTTT
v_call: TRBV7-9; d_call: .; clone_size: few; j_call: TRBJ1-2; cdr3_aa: CASSPRLLREDYGYTF; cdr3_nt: TGTGCCAGCAGCCCAAGGCTCCTCCGGGAGGACTATGGCTACACCTTC
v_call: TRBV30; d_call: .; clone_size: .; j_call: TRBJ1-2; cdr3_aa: CAWSEQGNYGYTF; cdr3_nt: TGTGCCTGGAGCGAGCAGGGTAACTATGGCTACACCTTC
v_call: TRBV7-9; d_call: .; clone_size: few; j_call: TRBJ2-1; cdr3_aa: CASSLAGHYNEQFF; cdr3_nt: TGTGCCAGCAGCTTAGCGGGTCACTACAATGAGCAGTTCTTC